This T cell receptor (beta chain) emerged from a study of blood T cell repertoires in COVID-19 (dated by TCRdb to between 2020 and 2021). Study-level background: Samples from collaborators originated in the United States, Italy and Spain and spanned both the acute and convalescent phases of COVID-19. The prospective study material was composed of cDNA or gDNA derived from T cells, B-cell-depleted T cells, or PBMCs. Subjects who had been exposed to COVID-19, were actively infected with it, or had recovered from it provided the deeply sampled blood TCRbeta repertoires that made up the dataset. The repertoires were released in a freely available public database meant as a resource for research on the immune response to SARS-CoV-2. The samples were drawn from the first 160 participants of the ongoing ImmuneRACE study and from 1,254 subjects provided by 6 global collaborators. A de-identified subject ID, COVID-19 status, age in years and sex were almost always included in the sample metadata. HLA class I and class II types, where available, came from metadata supplied by the sample provider rather than from assay-based typing.

CDR1 and CDR2 were assigned from the germline V gene (reference sequence) as MNHNY and SVGAGI. Germline trimming: 7 bases from V, 2 bases from J; junction bases outside gene matches: 5. The CDR3 covers 14 residues, taking in both the cysteine and the phenylalanine. Of the read, only the CDR3 DNA is kept; its 42 bases are in frame from base 1. TCRbeta CDR3 regions were amplified from genomic DNA by means of the immunoSEQ Assay, a bias-controlled multiplex PCR. As for the original processing: The number of nucleated cells in each sample was estimated by amplification of reference gene primers within the assay. To quantify the absolute abundance of each unique TCRbeta CDR3 rearrangement, sequence reads were collapsed and filtered. Productive Simpson clonality was computed per sample as the square root of Simpson's diversity index over productive rearrangements. TCRdb provides this immuneACCESS table in a form limited to in-frame rearrangements. Some clones are lacking; in checked studies, under half of them reflect an unresolved V gene, and why the rest are absent is not known. V, J and clone size derive from that table, while D and trimming were established from the DNA sequence. The sample data list approximately 200,000 clones, and around 84% of these were observed just once. The leading ten clones occupy over 2.5% of the sample.

This clone was recorded a few times. Its antigen is unknown. It has no much larger one-base neighbor in the sample; base qualities were not kept. Broad study findings and their caveats: The amount of clinical and demographic metadata varied by source and participant and was provided uncurated.

A second Seattle source provided samples from volunteer blood donors who had recovered from COVID-19. Each collaborating institution followed its own protocols to collect whole blood in K2EDTA tubes. For TCRbeta analysis, collaborators shipped samples in one of three forms: frozen whole blood, isolated PBMCs, or DNA extracted from either of those sample types. The sequenced sample was peripheral blood. The receptor's source is a man aged 50 or older who had recovered from COVID-19. The chain joins TRBV6-6 to TRBJ2-7; 10 nucleotides in the junction match TRBD1. CDR3 region: CASNVGQGTYEQYF. The DNA sequence follows: TGTGCCAGCAATGTGGGACAGGGGACCTACGAGCAGTACTTC.